This T cell receptor beta chain was sequenced during a study of shared clonotypes between healthy human individuals (dated by TCRdb to 2020 to 2021). Regarding the study in general: Three men and two women, aged 18 to 49 years, made up the cohort. For each donor, CD4 naive and CD4 memory were each given three plates, CD8 naive was given two plates, and CD8 memory was given one plate. Different laboratories and diverse techniques were used to prepare libraries and sequence TCR repertoires, to increase sequencing depth and limit assay-specific biases. Blood TCR repertoires of five healthy adults were deeply sequenced to estimate repertoire size and the extent of clonotype sharing between individuals. Leukapheresis yielded between about 0.85 and 10 billion PBMCs per donor.

This clone was picked up a small number of times. This receptor's antigen is unknown. Per-nucleotide qualities are absent, and no much larger clonotype sits a single base away. Healthy HIV-negative adults with no recently reported acute infections or vaccinations were included as donors. All donors were Caucasian adults living in Nashville, Tennessee, USA. CD4+ T cells were enriched through magnetic negative selection, after which naive cells were positively selected on CD45RA and the remaining negative fraction served as the memory subset. Blood was obtained by leukapheresis, after which PBMCs were separated by Ficoll-Histopaque density gradient centrifugation and cryopreserved in liquid nitrogen vapor phase. Analytical flow cytometry was used to check the purity and quantity of every magnetically sorted T cell population. Genomic DNA was isolated from every sorted fraction and measured by UV absorbance on a Nanodrop 2000c.

Here is what the overall study found, with its caveats: Compared with non-shared clonotypes, clonotypes shared by all four sorted-subset donors had higher generation probabilities. Pairwise subsampling led to the expectation that sequencing depth would affect the degree of clonotype sharing among donors. The genetic and exposure-history diversity represented was limited by the small number of donors. Across several donors, around 5% of naive CD4, roughly 3.8% of naive CD8, 2.3% of memory CD4, and approximately 0.42% of memory CD8 clonotypes were shared. Sampling was limited to blood, and TCR repertoires in tissue likely differ from TCR repertoires in blood. Estimated clonotype richness was generally larger for naive than for memory subsets. Even with the large sequencing depth, rarefaction of the sorted-subset datasets indicated that sequencing was incomplete.

V loses 0 bases, J loses 1 base, and the germline ends lie 22 bases apart. CDR1 and CDR2 were assigned from the germline V gene as LGHNA and YNFKEQ. CDR3 length: 20 amino acids, cysteine to phenylalanine. The only DNA kept is the CDR3, 60 bases in frame from the first base. Using the deep immunoSEQ assay, TCR CDR3 regions were amplified from genomic DNA by multiplex PCR. For each cell subset, the extracted genomic DNA was distributed evenly across all wells of several immunoSEQ 96-well plates, and each plate served as one replicate. For sorted subsets, around 200 ng genomic DNA, equal to tens of thousands of T cell genomes, was loaded into each replicate PCR. Purified libraries were quantified with a Qubit 3.0 fluorometer, sized on a Bioanalyzer 2100, and re-quantified with the KAPA Library Quantification kit. Every immunoSEQ 96-well plate was sequenced on a dedicated single-read 150-cycle Illumina NextSeq 550 flow cell. The authors' analysis ran thus. Because the immunoSEQ output held only junctional sequences and lacked quality scores, the filtering could not match the filtering applied to full-length reads. Sequences were annotated with PyIR, a Python wrapper for IgBLAST v1.9, using IMGT germline references to assign V/J genes and CDR3. Reads were removed for weak V/J assignments (E-value above 1e-6), missing CDR3, stop codons, out-of-frame junctions, or ambiguous translated residues. V3J clonotypes were defined as sequences sharing an identical inferred V gene, J gene, and CDR3 amino acid sequence. To compute the percentage overlap between repertoires, the number of shared unique clonotypes was divided by the size of the smaller repertoire. Richness of each repertoire was evaluated using RTK rarefaction, the Chao1 estimator, and Recon v2.1 estimates of unobserved clonotypes. Generation probabilities for all TCRbeta clonotypes obtained by the gDNA method from a handful of donors were computed using OLGA. In TCRdb, the immuneACCESS table is reduced to in-frame sequences with V and J assigned. These tables do not hold every clone; where another copy was compared, an unresolved V gene accounts for under half, and the others remain unexplained. The DNA was the basis for D and trimming; V, J and clone size are from that table. The sample table shows 600,000 to 750,000 clones, and approximately 72% are seen once. The ten largest clonotypes hold more than 1.5% of the sample.

The origin of this receptor is a woman aged 25-40 years in good health. Rearrangement joined TRBV4-2 to TRBJ1-5; the D gene is unclear. The sequenced sample was memory CD4+ T cells sorted from blood. The sample's cell subset or site label, in plain terms: CD45RA-negative fraction. CDR3 protein: CASSQDRRVSGEGSNQPQHF. The DNA reads TGTGCCAGCAGCCAAGATCGGCGGGTGTCTGGGGAAGGAAGCAATCAGCCCCAGCATTTT.